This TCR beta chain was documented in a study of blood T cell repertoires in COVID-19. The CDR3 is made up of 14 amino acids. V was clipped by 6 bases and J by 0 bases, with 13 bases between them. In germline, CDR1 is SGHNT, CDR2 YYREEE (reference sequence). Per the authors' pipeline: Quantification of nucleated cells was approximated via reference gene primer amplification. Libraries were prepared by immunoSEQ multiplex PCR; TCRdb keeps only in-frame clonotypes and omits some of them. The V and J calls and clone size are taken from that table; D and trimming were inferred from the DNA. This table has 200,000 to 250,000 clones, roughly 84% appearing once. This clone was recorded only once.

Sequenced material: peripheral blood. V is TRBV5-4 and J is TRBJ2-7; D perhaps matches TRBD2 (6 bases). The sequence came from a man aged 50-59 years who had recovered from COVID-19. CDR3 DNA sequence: TGTGCCAGCATAGTACCGGGACTCTCCTACGAGCAGTACTTC. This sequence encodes CASIVPGLSYEQYF.